This T cell receptor beta chain comes out of a study of glioma-infiltrating T cells after dendritic cell vaccination. The sample's time point: after dendritic cell vaccination, including at tumor progression/relapse. This CDR3 is built from 13 residues. V was shortened by 2 bases and J by 6 bases, with 5 bases between the two germline ends. CDR1 is SGHTA, CDR2 FQGNSA, per germline. The data were produced by immunoSEQ multiplex PCR, yet TCRdb's version contains in-frame clones alone and is incomplete. Altogether approximately 60,000 clones are present, about nine tenths being singletons, with the ten largest covering 11%.

This TCR was sampled from a human donor with glioblastoma. This rearrangement joins TRBV7-2 to TRBJ1-6; D unclear. The sample consisted of blood, taken after dendritic cell vaccination. The CDR3 DNA follows: TGTGCCAGCAGCTTATCAATTAATTCACCCCTCCACTTT. Amino acid sequence: CASSLSINSPLHF.